These T cell receptor beta chains were read from a single sample in a study of T cells in Graves' hyperthyroidism and ophthalmopathy. TCRdb re-called the multiplex PCR reads with MiXCR, one entry per CDR3 protein. Of a few hundred thousand distinct CDR3 sequences listed, roughly 15% are singletons. The sample was blood. These receptors came from a woman aged 60-75 years with Graves' ophthalmopathy. Both conserved end residues are part of each CDR3. A D gene is named only where the DNA matches it firmly. Clone size is given for some rows only: seen once, a few or many times, or a class if the clone is expanded.

CDR3 protein | CDR3 DNA | J gene | D gene | clone size | V gene
CASSDGKNIQYF | TGTGCCAGCAGCGACGGAAAAAACATTCAGTACTTC | TRBJ2-4 | NA | NA | TRBV7-3
CAWSVLVGETQYF | TGTGCCTGGAGTGTACTGGTGGGGGAGACCCAGTACTTC | TRBJ2-5 | NA | many | TRBV30
CAISESGGTNTGELFF | TGTGCCATCAGTGAGTCGGGGGGAACGAACACCGGGGAGCTGTTTTTT | TRBJ2-2 | NA | NA | TRBV10-3
CASSPSRGPYNEQFF | TGTGCCAGCAGCCCCTCGAGGGGCCCCTACAATGAGCAGTTCTTC | TRBJ2-1 | NA | few | TRBV4-2
CASGTGTSFYEQYF | TGTGCCAGCGGAACCGGGACTAGTTTCTACGAGCAGTACTTC | TRBJ2-7 | TRBD2 | NA | TRBV28
CASSPRRNTEAFF | TGTGCCAGCAGTCCCAGGAGGAACACTGAAGCTTTCTTT | TRBJ1-1 | NA | many | TRBV27
CASSIDGASGTYEQYF | TGTGCCAGTAGTATAGATGGGGCCAGCGGGACCTACGAGCAGTACTTC | TRBJ2-7 | TRBD2 | NA | TRBV7-8
CASSLTNPRGDEQFF | TGTGCCAGCAGCTTGACTAACCCCCGTGGTGATGAGCAGTTCTTC | TRBJ2-1 | NA | many | TRBV5-4
CASSLEGRRNTEAFF | TGTGCCAGCAGCTTAGAAGGCCGAAGAAACACTGAAGCTTTCTTT | TRBJ1-1 | NA | NA | TRBV7-9
CASSLRVNQPQHF | TGTGCCAGCAGTTTGAGGGTTAATCAGCCCCAGCATTTT | TRBJ1-5 | NA | few | TRBV27
CASSQLASDTQYF | TGTGCCAGCAGCCAGCTAGCGTCAGATACGCAGTATTTT | TRBJ2-3 | NA | many | TRBV27
CASSLFHSPRDYYYEQYF | TGTGCCAGCAGCTTATTTCATAGCCCTCGGGACTACTACTACGAGCAGTACTTC | TRBJ2-7 | TRBD2 | many | TRBV11-2
CSARRGGTGNQPQHF | TGCAGTGCTAGAAGAGGGGGGACTGGAAATCAGCCCCAGCATTTT | TRBJ1-5 | NA | many | TRBV20-1
CASSSTGTALGYTF | TGCGCCAGCAGCTCAACCGGGACAGCGCTTGGCTACACCTTC | TRBJ1-2 | TRBD1 | many | TRBV5-1
CASSRGGGGETQYF | TGTGCCAGCAGCCGCGGTGGGGGAGGGGAGACCCAGTACTTC | TRBJ2-5 | TRBD2 | many | TRBV3-1
CASSFTSGANVLTF | TGCGCCAGCAGCTTTACGTCTGGGGCCAACGTCCTGACTTTC | TRBJ2-6 | NA | few | TRBV5-1
CASSLTRNSPLHF | TGTGCCAGCAGTTTAACGCGGAATTCACCCCTCCACTTT | TRBJ1-6 | NA | many | TRBV27
CASSPSVSGNTIYF | TGTGCCAGCAGTCCCTCGGTTTCGGGAAACACCATATATTTT | TRBJ1-3 | NA | NA | TRBV5-6
CAWSEGGISPLHF | TGTGCCTGGAGTGAAGGGGGCATTTCACCCCTCCACTTT | TRBJ1-6 | TRBD1 | many | TRBV30
CASSRQGAANTGELFF | TGTGCCAGCAGCCGACAGGGGGCGGCGAACACCGGGGAGCTGTTTTTT | TRBJ2-2 | TRBD1 | NA | TRBV12-3/TRBV12-4
CASRLGLAGVGQYF | TGTGCCAGCAGACTCGGACTAGCGGGAGTGGGGCAGTACTTC | TRBJ2-7 | TRBD2 | few | TRBV28
CASSFGIEQFF | TGTGCCAGCAGTTTCGGAATAGAGCAGTTCTTC | TRBJ2-1 | NA | NA | TRBV27
CSARDYTGGSFGYTF | TGCAGTGCTAGAGATTATACAGGGGGCAGTTTTGGCTACACCTTC | TRBJ1-2 | TRBD1 | many | TRBV20-1
CSVGLAGYEQYF | TGCAGCGTTGGTCTAGCGGGATACGAGCAGTACTTC | TRBJ2-7 | TRBD2 | NA | TRBV29-1
CASSLDPEDTQYF | TGTGCCAGCAGCTTAGACCCGGAAGATACGCAGTATTTT | TRBJ2-3 | NA | many | TRBV7-6
CASTDGWETQYF | TGTGCCAGCACGGACGGTTGGGAGACCCAGTACTTC | TRBJ2-5 | NA | many | TRBV3-1
CSASGDGTSGSHNEQFF | TGCAGTGCTAGCGGAGACGGGACTAGCGGATCACACAATGAGCAGTTCTTC | TRBJ2-1 | TRBD2 | many | TRBV20-1
CASSVQGKETQYF | TGTGCCAGCAGCGTACAGGGAAAAGAGACCCAGTACTTC | TRBJ2-5 | NA | NA | TRBV5-4
CASSPTQGRPSGNTIYF | TGTGCCAGCTCACCAACACAGGGTAGACCCTCTGGAAACACCATATATTTT | TRBJ1-3 | NA | few | TRBV18
CASSYSGTSSQETQYF | TGTGCCAGCAGTTATTCCGGGACTAGCAGCCAAGAGACCCAGTACTTC | TRBJ2-5 | TRBD2 | NA | TRBV6-5
CAWSNRQDPYEQYF | TGTGCCTGGAGTAATCGACAGGACCCCTACGAGCAGTACTTC | TRBJ2-7 | NA | many | TRBV30
CASKRGSYYEQYF | TGTGCCAGCAAGCGTGGCTCATACTACGAGCAGTACTTC | TRBJ2-7 | NA | many | TRBV6-2/TRBV6-3
CASSSTGGGTYNEQFF | TGTGCCAGCAGCTCGACTGGGGGGGGGACCTACAATGAGCAGTTCTTC | TRBJ2-1 | TRBD2 | many | TRBV13
CASSFRESGDNYYEQYF | TGTGCCAGTAGTTTCCGCGAAAGCGGGGACAACTACTACGAGCAGTACTTC | TRBJ2-7 | NA | few | TRBV19
CASSESAGQADTQYF | TGCGCCAGCAGTGAGTCGGCAGGGCAGGCAGATACGCAGTATTTT | TRBJ2-3 | NA | NA | TRBV10-1
CASRTTGLNPNGYTF | TGTGCCAGCAGGACGACAGGGCTGAACCCAAATGGCTACACCTTC | TRBJ1-2 | TRBD1 | NA | TRBV12-3/TRBV12-4
CASRSGSLGAGELFF | TGTGCCAGCAGGTCGGGATCCCTTGGGGCCGGGGAGCTGTTTTTT | TRBJ2-2 | NA | many | TRBV28
CASSPLEGVDEQFF | TGTGCCAGCAGCCCCCTTGAGGGCGTGGATGAGCAGTTCTTC | TRBJ2-1 | NA | many | TRBV13
CSAGLRTDEQYF | TGCAGCGCTGGACTACGCACGGACGAGCAGTACTTC | TRBJ2-7 | NA | many | TRBV29-1
CASSQDPVPSGLSTYGYTF | TGCGCCAGCAGCCAAGATCCCGTCCCATCGGGACTTTCTACCTATGGCTACACCTTC | TRBJ1-2 | NA | NA | TRBV4-1
CASSPRGWQPQHF | TGTGCCAGCAGTCCTCGCGGCTGGCAGCCCCAGCATTTT | TRBJ1-5 | NA | NA | TRBV27
CASNTIRGSEQYF | TGTGCCAGCAACACTATCCGGGGTAGCGAGCAGTACTTC | TRBJ2-7 | NA | NA | TRBV7-2
CASSPQAAGGSYEQYF | TGTGCCAGCAGCCCACAAGCGGCGGGAGGATCCTACGAGCAGTACTTC | TRBJ2-7 | TRBD2 | NA | TRBV7-9
CASSLVLGDEQFF | TGCGCCAGCAGCTTGGTTTTGGGGGATGAGCAGTTCTTC | TRBJ2-1 | NA | many | TRBV5-1